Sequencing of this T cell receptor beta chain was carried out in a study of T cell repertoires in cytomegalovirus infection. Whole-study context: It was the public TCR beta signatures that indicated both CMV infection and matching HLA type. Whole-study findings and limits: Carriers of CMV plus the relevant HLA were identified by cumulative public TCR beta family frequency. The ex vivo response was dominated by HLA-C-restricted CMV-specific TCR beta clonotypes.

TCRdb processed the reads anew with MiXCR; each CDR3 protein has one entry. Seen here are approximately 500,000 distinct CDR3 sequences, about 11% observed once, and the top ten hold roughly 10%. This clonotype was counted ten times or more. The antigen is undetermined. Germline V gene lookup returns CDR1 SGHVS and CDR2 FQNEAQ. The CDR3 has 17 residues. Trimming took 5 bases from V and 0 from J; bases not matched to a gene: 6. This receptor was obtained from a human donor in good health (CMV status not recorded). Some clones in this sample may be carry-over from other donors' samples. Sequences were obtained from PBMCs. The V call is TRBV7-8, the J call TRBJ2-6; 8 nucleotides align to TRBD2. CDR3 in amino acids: CASSRGGALSGANVLTF. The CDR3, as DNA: TGTGCCAGCAGCCGGGGGGGGGCCCTCTCTGGGGCCAACGTCCTGACTTTC.